The rows below give T cell receptor beta chains drawn from one sample of a study of response to subunit inactivated influenza vaccine. TCRdb re-called the RT-PCR reads with MiXCR, one entry per CDR3 protein. The sample has about 500,000 distinct CDR3 sequences; approximately 7.3% are singletons. This material consisted of PBMCs from blood, taken less than 30 months after vaccination. These receptors were obtained from a man aged 45 to 75 who received an inactivated influenza vaccine. Each CDR3 is given with its conserved first and last residue. The D gene is left open where the match is weak. Size is stated for part of the rows, as once, few or many counts, or as a class when the clone is expanded.

>TRBJ2-3|NA|TRBV18|NA
TGTGCCAGCTCACCACGGTACACTAGCACAGATACGCAGTATTTT
CASSPRYTSTDTQYF
>TRBJ1-1|NA|TRBV2|NA
TGTGCCAGCCTCACGGACAGCGGCGGGAACACTGAAGCTTTCTTT
CASLTDSGGNTEAFF
>TRBJ2-3|many|TRBV6-1|NA
TGTGCCAGCAGCCTAACGGGAGAGATTTGGACGCAGTATTTT
CASSLTGEIWTQYF
>TRBJ2-5|NA|TRBV4-3|TRBD2
TGCGCCAGCAGCGACAGGCCCGGGAGGGGAGAGACCCAGTACTTC
CASSDRPGRGETQYF
>TRBJ1-2|NA|TRBV7-9|TRBD1
TGTGCCAGCAGCTTTACAGGGGGCGCGTTTGGCTACACCTTC
CASSFTGGAFGYTF
>TRBJ1-2|many|TRBV3-1|NA
TGTGCCAGCAGCCAACGGGATCGTGGCTACACCTTC
CASSQRDRGYTF
>TRBJ2-1|NA|TRBV7-9|NA
TGTGCCAGCAGCTTTCAGGGGGGAGATGAGCAGTTCTTC
CASSFQGGDEQFF
>TRBJ2-1|NA|TRBV7-9|NA
TGTGCCAGCAGCCCTAAGTGGGGATTTGACAATGAGCAGTTCTTC
CASSPKWGFDNEQFF
>TRBJ1-5|NA|TRBV28|NA
TGTGCCAGCAGTTTTTGGGTTAAGAGCAATCAGCCCCAGCATTTT
CASSFWVKSNQPQHF
>TRBJ2-3|many|TRBV11-2|TRBD2
TGTGCCAGCAGCATGAGACTAGCGGAACGCACAGATACGCAGTATTTT
CASSMRLAERTDTQYF
>TRBJ2-2|few|TRBV7-8|NA
TGTGCCAGCAGCGCGCGCGAGACCGGGGAGCTGTTTTTT
CASSARETGELFF
>TRBJ1-2|many|TRBV20-1|NA
TGCAGTGCAACCCGAGTGGGGGCTTATGGCTACACCTTC
CSATRVGAYGYTF
>TRBJ2-7|many|TRBV20-1|NA
TGCAGTGCTAGAGATCTCGTCTCGACAGGCTGGAGCTCCTACGAGCAGTACTTC
CSARDLVSTGWSSYEQYF
>TRBJ2-3|NA|TRBV20-1|NA
TGCAGTGCTAGTAGAGGCGGGGTGTCAGATACGCAGTATTTT
CSASRGGVSDTQYF